A selection of T cell receptor beta chains follows, all from one sample in a study of high-grade serous ovarian cancer treatment subgroups. Sequencing used immunoSEQ multiplex PCR; TCRdb keeps in-frame clones, though not all of them. Seen here are approximately 180 clones, 60% to 75% observed once, and the top ten hold about a quarter. Sample: tumor tissue. These receptors all stem from a human donor with high-grade serous ovarian cancer. Both conserved end residues are part of each CDR3. The D gene is left open where the match is weak. Size is omitted from some rows. Given values are once, few, many or a class for expanded clones.

j_call d_call v_call clone_size cdr3_aa cdr3_nt
TRBJ2-2 - TRBV7-2 - CASSPTTRIYTGELFF TGTGCCAGCAGCCCGACGACTAGAATCTACACCGGGGAGCTGTTTTTT
TRBJ2-1 TRBD2 TRBV7-3 once CASSYTGLAGSEQFF TGTGCCAGCAGCTACACGGGACTAGCGGGATCTGAGCAGTTCTTC
TRBJ2-5 - TRBV5-1 once CASSPTSMSPQETQYF TGCGCCAGCAGCCCAACCTCCATGTCCCCCCAAGAGACCCAGTACTTC
TRBJ1-3 - TRBV10-3 few CAIRADGLSGNTIYF TGTGCCATCAGGGCCGACGGTCTCTCTGGAAACACCATATATTTT
TRBJ1-2 - TRBV5-1 - CASWGNTWDGYTF TGCGCCAGCTGGGGCAATACTTGGGATGGCTACACCTTC
TRBJ2-1 TRBD2 TRBV12-5 - CASGLPGTSGNEQFF TGTGCTAGTGGTTTGCCCGGGACTAGCGGTAATGAGCAGTTCTTC
TRBJ2-7 - TRBV5-5 - CASSLAIRRSYEQYF TGTGCCAGCAGCTTGGCCATCAGGCGCTCCTACGAGCAGTACTTC
TRBJ2-7 TRBD2 TRBV30 - CAWSPGLVNGQYF TGTGCCTGGAGTCCGGGACTAGTAAACGGGCAGTACTTC
TRBJ2-5 - TRBV19 - CASSIDLYRVQETQYF TGTGCCAGTAGTATAGACCTCTATAGAGTTCAAGAGACCCAGTACTTC
TRBJ1-1 - TRBV29-1 - CSVGGGTEAFF TGCAGCGTTGGGGGGGGCACTGAAGCTTTCTTT
TRBJ2-5 TRBD1 TRBV7-9 - CASSSGQDGETQYF TGTGCCAGCAGCTCCGGACAGGATGGGGAGACCCAGTACTTC
TRBJ2-7 TRBD2 TRBV7-9 - CASSLTGGRAWNEQYF TGTGCCAGCAGCTTAACTGGCGGGAGGGCCTGGAACGAGCAGTACTTC
TRBJ2-2 - TRBV5-1 - CASSLKQPQGTGELFF TGCGCCAGCAGCTTGAAGCAGCCCCAGGGCACCGGGGAGCTGTTTTTT
TRBJ2-3 TRBD2 TRBV11-3 - CASSLDSGSTDTQYF TGTGCCAGCAGCTTAGATAGCGGGAGCACAGATACGCAGTATTTT
TRBJ1-2 TRBD1 TRBV18 - CASSDITGTGYYGYTF TGTGCCAGCTCAGACATTACCGGGACAGGGTACTATGGCTACACCTTC
TRBJ2-1 - TRBV4-3 - CASSNQGNNEQFF TGCGCCAGCAGCAATCAGGGCAACAATGAGCAGTTCTTC
TRBJ2-5 TRBD2 TRBV6-5 - CASSPIAGNQETQYF TGTGCCAGCAGTCCGATAGCGGGGAACCAAGAGACCCAGTACTTC
TRBJ1-1 - TRBV27 - CASTPGGGGTEAFF TGTGCCAGCACCCCCGGGGGGGGAGGAACTGAAGCTTTCTTT
TRBJ2-7 TRBD2 TRBV10-3 - CAITEERTSGRSYEQYF TGTGCCATCACCGAAGAACGGACTAGCGGGAGATCCTACGAGCAGTACTTC
TRBJ2-2 TRBD1 TRBV5-1 - CASSLKRTGGNTGELFF TGCGCCAGCAGCTTGAAAAGGACAGGGGGCAACACCGGGGAGCTGTTTTTT
TRBJ2-2 TRBD1 TRBV5-1 - CASSLAPGTGTGELFF TGCGCCAGCAGCTTGGCCCCCGGGACAGGGACGGGGGAGCTGTTTTTT
TRBJ1-1 - TRBV6-5 - CASSSPGRGGGTEAFF TGTGCCAGCAGTTCCCCGGGACGCGGGGGTGGCACTGAAGCTTTCTTT
TRBJ2-3 TRBD1 TRBV19 - CASSTRPTTGGGDTQYF TGTGCCAGTAGTACCCGACCAACTACAGGGGGTGGTGATACGCAGTATTTT
TRBJ1-1 - TRBV21-1 - CASSTMYTIRTEAFF TGTGCCAGCAGCACGATGTACACAATTCGCACTGAAGCTTTCTTT
TRBJ2-2 TRBD1 TRBV5-1 - CASSQKRTGGNTGELFF TGCGCCAGCAGCCAAAAAAGGACAGGGGGGAACACCGGGGAGCTGTTTTTT
TRBJ2-7 - TRBV28 - CASSSRYEQYF TGTGCCAGCAGTTCCCGCTACGAGCAGTACTTC
TRBJ2-1 TRBD2 TRBV30 - CAWSVLGGTRYNEQFF TGTGCCTGGAGTGTACTTGGAGGGACTAGGTACAATGAGCAGTTCTTC
TRBJ1-5 - TRBV5-5 - CASSPQGNHQPQHF TGTGCCAGCAGCCCCCAAGGGAACCATCAGCCCCAGCATTTT
TRBJ2-2 - TRBV9 few CASSVVGPPGTGELFF TGTGCCAGCAGCGTAGTGGGGCCTCCCGGGACCGGGGAGCTGTTTTTT
TRBJ2-3 - TRBV7-9 - CASSLVQGSTDTQYF TGTGCCAGCAGCTTAGTGCAGGGAAGCACAGATACGCAGTATTTT
TRBJ2-2 TRBD1 TRBV5-1 - CASRRTQTGGNTGELFF TGCGCCAGCAGGCGAACCCAGACAGGGGGCAACACCGGGGAGCTGTTTTTT
TRBJ2-5 - TRBV5-4 - CATQEREETQYF TGTGCCACCCAGGAAAGGGAAGAGACCCAGTACTTC
TRBJ2-1 - TRBV20-1 - CSARDHDEQFF TGCAGTGCTAGAGATCACGATGAGCAGTTCTTC
TRBJ1-1 - TRBV18 - CASSPSGGAGTEAFF TGTGCCAGCTCACCCTCCGGGGGGGCGGGCACTGAAGCTTTCTTT
TRBJ2-1 TRBD2 TRBV7-9 few CASSLDLGLAGENEQFF TGTGCCAGCAGCTTAGACCTGGGACTAGCGGGAGAGAATGAGCAGTTCTTC
TRBJ2-1 - TRBV5-6 - CASSETGAKGYNEQFF TGTGCCAGCAGCGAAACGGGGGCGAAGGGGTACAATGAGCAGTTCTTC
TRBJ2-1 - TRBV5-6 - CASSPAPNREHEQFF TGTGCCAGCAGCCCTGCACCGAACCGGGAGCATGAGCAGTTCTTC
TRBJ1-1 TRBD1 TRBV6-6 - CASSYQDRVTEAFF TGTGCCAGCAGTTACCAAGACAGGGTCACTGAAGCTTTCTTT
TRBJ1-3 - TRBV5-8 - CASSLRGDAGNTIYF TGTGCCAGCAGCTTACGGGGGGATGCTGGAAACACCATATATTTT
TRBJ2-1 - TRBV6-1 - CASSGRQGAIAGGPRNEQFF TGTGCCAGCAGTGGAAGACAGGGGGCCATAGCGGGAGGGCCGCGGAATGAGCAGTTCTTC
TRBJ2-7 - TRBV5-1 once CASSLGAATEVEQYF TGCGCCAGCAGCTTGGGGGCAGCGACGGAGGTAGAGCAGTACTTC
TRBJ2-7 - TRBV9 hyperexpanded CASSSGWGHYEQYF TGTGCCAGCAGCTCCGGGTGGGGGCACTACGAGCAGTACTTC
TRBJ2-1 TRBD2 TRBV5-8 - CASRNLKGNWAGVGYNEQFF TGTGCCAGCAGGAACCTGAAGGGAAATTGGGCGGGAGTGGGATACAATGAGCAGTTCTTC
TRBJ1-1 - TRBV4-3 few CASSQDRNRVTEAFF TGCGCCAGCAGCCAAGATAGAAACAGGGTCACTGAAGCTTTCTTT
TRBJ2-1 TRBD2 TRBV9 - CASSTRTSGSPHEQFF TGTGCCAGCAGCACCCGGACTAGCGGAAGCCCTCACGAGCAGTTCTTC
TRBJ2-7 - TRBV5-1 - CASSLGVSYEQYF TGCGCCAGCAGCTTGGGAGTTTCCTACGAGCAGTACTTC
TRBJ2-1 TRBD2 TRBV2 - CASSETISGSSYNEQFF TGTGCCAGCAGTGAGACGATTAGCGGGAGCTCCTACAATGAGCAGTTCTTC
TRBJ1-5 - TRBV6-1 once CASETLYFSNQPQHF TGTGCCAGCGAGACCCTGTACTTTAGCAATCAGCCCCAGCATTTT
TRBJ2-7 - TRBV7-8 - CASSLAPTGRDEQYF TGTGCCAGCAGCCTAGCTCCAACAGGGAGAGACGAGCAGTACTTC
TRBJ2-1 - TRBV6-6 few CASSYVSFHGNEQFF TGTGCCAGCAGTTACGTCAGCTTTCACGGCAATGAGCAGTTCTTC
TRBJ2-2 - TRBV2 few CASSEGSVGELFF TGTGCCAGCTCTGAGGGGAGCGTCGGGGAGCTGTTTTTT
TRBJ1-4 TRBD1 TRBV7-9 - CASSQRLGPGRGYEKLFF TGTGCCAGCAGCCAGCGGCTCGGTCCCGGCAGGGGGTATGAAAAACTGTTTTTT
TRBJ2-3 - TRBV9 - CASSVGQSTDTQYF TGTGCCAGCAGCGTAGGACAGAGCACAGATACGCAGTATTTT